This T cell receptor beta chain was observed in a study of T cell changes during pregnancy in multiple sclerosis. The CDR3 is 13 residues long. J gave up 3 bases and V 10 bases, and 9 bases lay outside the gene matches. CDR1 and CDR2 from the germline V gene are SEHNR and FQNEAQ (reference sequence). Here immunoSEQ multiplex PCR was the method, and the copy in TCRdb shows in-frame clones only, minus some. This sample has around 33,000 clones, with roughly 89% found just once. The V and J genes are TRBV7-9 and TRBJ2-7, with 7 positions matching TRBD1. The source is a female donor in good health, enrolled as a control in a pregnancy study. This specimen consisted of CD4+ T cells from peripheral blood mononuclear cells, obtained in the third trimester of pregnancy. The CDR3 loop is CATDTGTVYEQYF. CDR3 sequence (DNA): TGTGCCACCGATACCGGGACAGTCTACGAGCAGTACTTC.